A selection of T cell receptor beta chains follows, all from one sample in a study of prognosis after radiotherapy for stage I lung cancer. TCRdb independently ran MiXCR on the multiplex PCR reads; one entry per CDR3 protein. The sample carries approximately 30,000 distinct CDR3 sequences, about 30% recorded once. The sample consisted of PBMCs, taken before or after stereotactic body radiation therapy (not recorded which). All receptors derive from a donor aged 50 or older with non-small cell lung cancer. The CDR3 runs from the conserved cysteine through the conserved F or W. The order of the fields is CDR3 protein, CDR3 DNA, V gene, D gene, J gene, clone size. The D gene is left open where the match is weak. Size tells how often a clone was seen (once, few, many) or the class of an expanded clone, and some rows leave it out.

CDR3 protein: CATMGSGTGELFF; CDR3 DNA: TGTGCCACCATGGGATCAGGGACCGGGGAGCTGTTTTTT; V gene: TRBV24-1; D gene: NA; J gene: TRBJ2-2; clone size: medium-sized
CDR3 protein: CASSMGWQPNTGELFF; CDR3 DNA: TGTGCCAGTAGTATGGGATGGCAGCCGAACACCGGGGAGCTGTTTTTT; V gene: TRBV19; D gene: NA; J gene: TRBJ2-2; clone size: many
CDR3 protein: CSANVGSYTGELFF; CDR3 DNA: TGCAGTGCTAACGTCGGATCCTACACCGGGGAGCTGTTTTTT; V gene: TRBV20-1; D gene: NA; J gene: TRBJ2-2; clone size: many
CDR3 protein: CASSLQSSYEQYF; CDR3 DNA: TGCGCCAGCAGCCTGCAGAGCTCCTACGAGCAGTACTTC; V gene: TRBV5-1; D gene: NA; J gene: TRBJ2-7; clone size: NA
CDR3 protein: CASSEVEGGDQPQHF; CDR3 DNA: TGTGCCAGCAGTGAAGTGGAGGGAGGCGATCAGCCCCAGCATTTT; V gene: TRBV6-1; D gene: NA; J gene: TRBJ1-5; clone size: NA
CDR3 protein: CASRGPAYEQYF; CDR3 DNA: TGTGCCAGCCGAGGCCCTGCCTACGAGCAGTACTTC; V gene: TRBV28; D gene: NA; J gene: TRBJ2-7; clone size: many
CDR3 protein: CASSSPGREYNSPLHF; CDR3 DNA: TGTGCCAGCAGTAGTCCGGGACGGGAGTATAATTCACCCCTCCACTTT; V gene: TRBV6-2/TRBV6-3; D gene: NA; J gene: TRBJ1-6; clone size: many
CDR3 protein: CASSDAAGYGYTF; CDR3 DNA: TGTGCCAGCAGCGACGCGGCGGGCTATGGCTACACCTTC; V gene: TRBV7-3; D gene: NA; J gene: TRBJ1-2; clone size: NA
CDR3 protein: CASSGSEKLFF; CDR3 DNA: TGTGCCAGCAGCGGTTCTGAAAAACTGTTTTTT; V gene: TRBV12-3/TRBV12-4; D gene: NA; J gene: TRBJ1-4; clone size: many
CDR3 protein: CSARSPRGGNSPLHF; CDR3 DNA: TGCAGTGCTAGATCCCCGAGGGGAGGGAATTCACCCCTCCACTTT; V gene: TRBV20-1; D gene: NA; J gene: TRBJ1-6; clone size: many
CDR3 protein: CASSSPDRGVCGYTF; CDR3 DNA: TGTGCCAGTAGTAGTCCGGACAGGGGTGTTTGTGGCTACACCTTC; V gene: TRBV19; D gene: TRBD1; J gene: TRBJ1-2; clone size: NA